The 13 T cell receptor beta chains reported below all come from one sample, sequenced in a study of CD8+CD57+ T cells in acquired aplastic anemia. All patients picked for sequencing had shown, by flow cytometry, an expansion of CD8+CD57+ cells. Template material for TCR beta VDJ and CDR3 profiling consisted of genomic DNA. Each CDR3 protein is one row after TCRdb ran MiXCR on the reads. This repertoire shows 220,000 or so distinct CDR3 sequences, less than 75% found once; its top ten account for around 60%. The sequenced sample consisted of sorted CD4+, CD8+, or CD8+CD57+ T cells (not recorded which) from PBMCs. Receptor source: a human donor with aplastic anemia.

This clonotype came up a few times. The rearrangement uses TRBV5-6 and TRBJ1-6; TRBD1 matches 8 bases. CDR1 and CDR2 (germline): SGHDT, YYEEEE. The junction had 4 bases not matched to a gene; V was cut back by 5 bases and J by 9 bases. The CDR3 sequence is 13 residues long. The CDR3 DNA reads as TGTGCCAGCAGGACGGACAGGGCTTCACCCCTCCACTTT. Translation: CASRTDRASPLHF.

In its sample, this clonotype was seen a few times. CDR3 in amino acids: CASPPGQGPDTQYF. The CDR3 DNA reads TGTGCCAGTCCCCCGGGACAGGGACCAGATACGCAGTATTTT. The chain is built from TRBV7-9 and TRBJ2-3; 9 nucleotides align to TRBD1. In germline, CDR1 is SEHNR, CDR2 FQNEAQ (reference sequence). V was clipped by 9 bases and J by 4 bases; unmatched bases: 8. The CDR3 is made up of 14 amino acids.

The gene calls are TRBV7-9 and TRBJ2-3, with D maybe TRBD2 (5 bases). Trimming stripped 5 bases from V and 1 base from J, with 19 bases between. This CDR3 spans 17 amino acids. Per the germline V gene, CDR1 is SEHNR and CDR2 is FQNEAQ (reference sequence). CDR3 sequence (DNA): TGTGCCAGCAGCCCGACACTAGTGCCCTTACGCACAGATACGCAGTATTTT. It codes for CASSPTLVPLRTDTQYF.

A word on this clonotype: A junction boundary mismatches the germline segment, possibly from a read error. V usage is TRBV5-1 and J usage is TRBJ2-7; 9 bases line up with TRBD1. The CDR3 consists of 15 residues. Per the germline V gene, CDR1 is SGHRS and CDR2 is YFSETQ. The CDR3 loop reads CASSVGTGRPYEQYF. CDR3 nucleotides: TGTGCCAGCAGCGTGGGGACAGGGAGGCCGTACGAGCAGTACTTC.

This clonotype was recorded at least ten times. The genes are TRBV12-3 or TRBV12-4 and TRBJ2-1; D gene unclear. Trimming took 3 bases from V and 6 from J, leaving 9 bases between them. The CDR3 length is 13 residues. The CDR3 bases are TGTGCCAGCAGTTTCGGTAGTAGCAATGAGCAGTTCTTC. Translating it yields CASSFGSSNEQFF.

The chain joins TRBV9 to TRBJ2-7, with D possibly TRBD1 on 5 matching bases. The CDR3 has 14 amino acids. In germline, CDR1 is SGDLS, CDR2 YYNGEE. Trimming shortened V by 1 base and J by 6 bases, and 14 bases separated the two germline ends. The CDR3: CASSVFQGLGEQYF. The CDR3, as DNA: TGTGCCAGCAGCGTATTTCAGGGTTTGGGCGAGCAGTACTTC.

Worth noting for this clonotype: The CDR3 carries no conserved terminal phenylalanine or tryptophan, so it likely arises from a read error. The rearrangement links TRBV25-1 to TRBJ2-7; D unclear. Germline V gives CDR1 MGHDK, CDR2 SYGVNS. This CDR3 region has 12 residues. Trimming removed 6 bases from V and 7 bases from J, with 13 bases in between. The chain's CDR3 is CASSSEPEEQYS. The CDR3 nucleotides are TGTGCCAGCAGCTCTGAACCGGAGGAGCAGTACTCC.

Note on this clonotype: One junction end disagrees with the germline gene, perhaps due to a read error. The chain uses TRBV9 and TRBJ1-6; D gene ambiguous. This CDR3 has 14 residues. CDR1 SGDLS and CDR2 YYNGEE come from the germline V gene. The CDR3: CASGVGLVGSPLHF. CDR3 nucleotide sequence: TGTGCCAGCGGCGTAGGGTTGGTGGGTTCACCCCTCCACTTT.

V usage is TRBV7-8 and J usage is TRBJ1-4; D possibly corresponds to TRBD1 (5 bases). CDR3 length: 19 amino acids. The V and J ends lost 5 bases and 5 bases respectively, with 27 bases between them. Germline values: CDR1 SGHVS, CDR2 FQNEAQ. The CDR3 is CASSPRTLQDGTWNEKLFF. The CDR3 DNA sequence: TGTGCCAGCAGCCCCCGGACATTACAGGACGGAACGTGGAATGAAAAACTGTTTTTT.

The chain joins TRBV7-8 to TRBJ2-6; D uncertain. The length of the CDR3 is 15 residues. Germline V gene lookup returns CDR1 SGHVS and CDR2 FQNEAQ. The V and J ends lost 3 bases and 1 base respectively, with 7 bases between them. CDR3 sequence (DNA): TGTGCCAGCAGCTTCAGACGGTCTGGGGCCAACGTCCTGACTTTC. Translated, it gives CASSFRRSGANVLTF.

The genes are TRBV20-1 and TRBJ2-7; D may be TRBD1 (5 bases). This CDR3 has 11 residues. The V end lost 7 bases, the J end lost 5 bases, and 12 bases lay between the germline ends. The germline CDR1 and CDR2 sequences are DFQATT and SNEGSKA (reference sequence). CDR3 in DNA: TGCAGTGGACTCTGGGGCAACGAGCAGTACTTC. Protein sequence: CSGLWGNEQYF.

The rearrangement joins TRBV20-1 to TRBJ2-3; TRBD2 agrees at 8 bases. V lost 4 bases, J lost 6 bases, and 9 bases stayed unmatched. In germline, CDR1 is DFQATT, CDR2 SNEGSKA (reference sequence). There are 14 residues in the CDR3. CDR3 loop: CSAKGAGDVDTQYF. The CDR3 nucleotides are TGCAGTGCTAAAGGAGCGGGGGATGTGGATACGCAGTATTTT.

The CDR3 DNA reads as TGTGCCAGCGTACTAGCGGGGCACTACAATGAGCAGTTCTTC. Its translation: CASVLAGHYNEQFF. The genes are TRBV7-8 and TRBJ2-1; 10 positions match TRBD2. The junction had 4 bases not matched to a gene; V was cut back by 8 bases and J by 3 bases. This CDR3 region has 14 residues. Germline loops: CDR1 SGHVS, CDR2 FQNEAQ.